The sequence of this TCR beta chain was determined in a study of control samples from healthy donors and cancer patients. The CDR3 is 15 residues long. CDR1 and CDR2 (germline): SQVTM, ANQGSEA. J was trimmed by 4 bases and V by 7 bases; bases with no gene match: 9. Repertoires were generated with immunoSEQ multiplex PCR, while TCRdb's copy carries only in-frame clones and drops some. The data hold about 180,000 clones, with 94% observed a single time. A remark on this clone: This sample includes further DNA sequences coding for the same CDR3.

Source material: blood. This TCR was sampled from a woman aged 18 to 35 in good health. V gene TRBV29-1 combines with J gene TRBJ2-2, with 10 bases aligning to TRBD2. CDR3 sequence (DNA): TGCAGCGCCGCCCGTCTAGCGGGAGCCACCGGGGAGCTGTTTTTT. Protein sequence: CSAARLAGATGELFF.